The next 20 T cell receptor beta chains were all read from a single sample in a study of T cells in Graves' hyperthyroidism and ophthalmopathy. Amplification of TCR beta CDR3 regions used RNA as the template. The HTBI primer set drove a first-round RT-PCR of the TCR CDR3. TCRdb fed the multiplex PCR reads into MiXCR, producing one record per CDR3 protein. Of around 190,000 distinct CDR3 sequences in the sample, 17% were seen once. The sample consisted of blood. These receptors were collected from a woman between 50 and 59 years old with Graves' hyperthyroidism.

Ten or more counts support this clonotype. This chain joins TRBV10-3 and TRBJ2-5, with D unresolved. The germline CDR1 and CDR2 sequences are ENHRY and SYGVKD. The V end lost 4 bases, the J end lost 3 bases, and 12 bases lay between the germline ends. The CDR3 runs to 14 residues. CDR3 protein: CAISGSSTEETQYF. The CDR3 region has the DNA TGTGCCATCAGTGGAAGTTCGACCGAAGAGACCCAGTACTTC.

The chain links TRBV3-1 to TRBJ2-5; the D is unclear. The CDR3 covers 12 residues. Per germline, CDR1 LGHDT and CDR2 YNNKEL (reference sequence). V gave up 2 bases and J gave up 4 bases, with 5 bases separating them. This CDR3 reads CASSQLGETQYF. The DNA for the CDR3 is TGTGCCAGCAGCCAATTGGGAGAGACCCAGTACTTC.

The sample holds many counts of this clonotype. The V call is TRBV5-6, the J call TRBJ2-7; TRBD1 matches 7 bases. V lost 4 bases and J lost 3; bases outside the gene matches: 4. The germline gives CDR1 SGHDT, CDR2 YYEEEE. This CDR3 is 13 amino acids long. The CDR3 DNA reads TGTGCCAGCAGCCACGGGACAGACTACGAGCAGTACTTC. Translation: CASSHGTDYEQYF. Full variable domain (missing parts from reference TRBV5-6 and TRBJ2-7): DAGVTQSPTHLIKTRGQQVTLRCSPKSGHDTVSWYQQALGQGPQFIFQYYEEEERQRGNFPDRFSGHQFPNYSSELNVNALLLGDSALYLCASSHGTDYEQYFGPGTRLTVT.

This clonotype has more than one count but fewer than ten. The chain employs TRBV5-1 and TRBJ2-1, with 15 bases aligning to TRBD2. J was trimmed by 2 bases and V by 0 bases; bases with no gene match: 6. Germline-derived CDR1 and CDR2 are SGHRS and YFSETQ. The CDR3 has 19 amino acids. The CDR3 reads CASSLVGTSGRSPYNEQFF. DNA for the CDR3: TGCGCCAGCAGCTTGGTCGGGACTAGCGGGAGGAGTCCCTACAATGAGCAGTTCTTC.

This clonotype was picked up many times. The rearrangement links TRBV9 to TRBJ2-1; no firm D call. The CDR3 has 13 amino acids. V was pared by 0 bases and J by 8 bases, with 9 bases between. The germline CDR1 and CDR2 sequences are SGDLS and YYNGEE. The CDR3 protein is CASSVGPGDEQFF. The CDR3 region has the DNA TGTGCCAGCAGCGTAGGGCCTGGGGATGAGCAGTTCTTC.

This clonotype appeared many times. J is TRBJ2-5 and V is TRBV28; TRBD2 is a possible D gene (6 bases). CDR3 size: 15 residues. The germline V gene has CDR1 MDHEN and CDR2 SYDVKM. Trimming left V 1 base short and J 5 bases short, with 14 bases between. The CDR3 nucleotides are TGTGCCAGCAGTTTATTCGGAGGGCGGCCGGAGACCCAGTACTTC. This sequence encodes CASSLFGGRPETQYF.

V usage is TRBV12-3 or TRBV12-4 and J usage is TRBJ1-2; 8 bases match TRBD1. J lost 3 bases, V lost 6 bases, and 12 bases had no gene match. This CDR3 comprises 16 residues. CDR3 sequence reads: CASREADREGDYGYTF. In DNA, the CDR3 is TGTGCCAGCAGAGAGGCGGACAGGGAGGGGGACTATGGCTACACCTTC.

Ten or more counts support this clonotype. V usage is TRBV18 and J usage is TRBJ1-5; the D is unclear. CDR3 length: 14 amino acids. The germline gives CDR1 KGHSH, CDR2 LQKENI. Trimming pared 0 bases from V and 2 bases from J, leaving 5 bases between. DNA of the CDR3: TGTGCCAGCTCACCACCGGCGGGCAATCAGCCCCAGCATTTT. Protein product: CASSPPAGNQPQHF. Looking up the rest from reference TRBV18 and TRBJ1-5 gives the full variable domain: NAGVMQNPRHLVRRRGQEARLRCSPMKGHSHVYWYRQLPEEGLKFMVYLQKENIIDESGMPKERFSAEFPKEGPSILRIQQVVRGDSAAYFCASSPPAGNQPQHFGDGTRLSIL.

This clonotype was seen ten or more times. The chain uses TRBV2 and TRBJ1-2; D is undetermined. Germline CDR1 is SNHLY and CDR2 is FYNNEI. V lost 3 bases and J lost 5, with 13 bases in between. This CDR3 region has 14 residues. CDR3: CASSDIKGGYGYTF. Here the CDR3 DNA reads TGTGCCAGCAGTGATATTAAGGGAGGGTATGGCTACACCTTC.

The rearrangement uses TRBV7-9 and TRBJ2-3; D perhaps matches TRBD1 (5 bases). Germline V gives CDR1 SEHNR, CDR2 FQNEAQ (reference sequence). The CDR3 spans 15 residues. V gave up 3 bases and J gave up 1 base, with 11 bases separating them. CDR3 region: CASSFRVVGTDTQYF. CDR3 nucleotide sequence: TGTGCCAGCAGCTTCAGGGTAGTGGGCACAGATACGCAGTATTTT.

This clonotype came up a few times. The CDR3 DNA follows: TGTGCCAGCAGCCAAGATCGACTAGTAGGTTACAATGAGCAGTTCTTC. Protein: CASSQDRLVGYNEQFF. The chain carries TRBV14 and TRBJ2-1, with TRBD2 as a possible D gene (6 bases). V dropped 0 bases and J dropped 4 bases, with 13 bases sitting between them. Germline V gene data show CDR1 as SGHDN and CDR2 as FVKESK. This CDR3 is built from 16 residues.

A note on this clonotype: A much more abundant neighbour one base away suggests this may be a read error. J is TRBJ2-1 and V is TRBV14, with 10 bases identical to TRBD2. The germline V gene has CDR1 SGHDN and CDR2 FVKESK. CDR3 length equals 15 residues. The trim removed 5 bases at V and 9 bases at J, leaving 10 bases unmatched. DNA for the CDR3: TGTGCCAGCAGCTCAGCGGGAGGGCTCTCCAGTGAGCAGTTCTTC. Its protein is CASSSAGGLSSEQFF.

This clonotype was counted a few times. This chain uses TRBV5-1 with TRBJ2-1, with TRBD2 matching over 8 bases. Germline-derived CDR1 and CDR2 are SGHRS and YFSETQ. The CDR3 runs 16 residues. V was clipped by 2 bases and J by 6 bases; unmatched bases: 10. CDR3: CASSLPGLEKFNEQFF. CDR3 bases: TGCGCCAGCAGCTTACCGGGACTAGAAAAGTTCAATGAGCAGTTCTTC.

This clonotype has at least ten counts. V and J are TRBV12-3 or TRBV12-4 and TRBJ1-4, with 12 bases lining up with TRBD1. This CDR3 has 15 residues. V dropped 5 bases and J dropped 7; count of bases not matched to a gene: 5. CDR3: CASSPGTGGGEKLFF. CDR3 DNA sequence: TGTGCCAGCAGTCCAGGGACAGGGGGCGGTGAAAAACTGTTTTTT.

The J gene is TRBJ2-7, the V gene TRBV7-8; maybe TRBD2 (7 bases). This CDR3 is 15 amino acids long. Trimming pared 2 bases from V and 4 bases from J, leaving 15 bases between. Per germline, CDR1 SGHVS and CDR2 FQNEAQ. The DNA for the CDR3 is TGTGCCAGCAGCTTAATAGGGGGGGGGCTATACGAGCAGTACTTC. This codes for CASSLIGGGLYEQYF.

This clonotype was detected ten times or more. This chain uses TRBV7-9 with TRBJ2-5, with a possible D match to TRBD1 (6 bases). This CDR3 has 13 amino acids. Germline assignment: CDR1 SEHNR and CDR2 FQNEAQ (reference sequence). V was clipped by 8 bases and J by 4 bases, with 14 bases between them. CDR3 residues: CASGQGSGETQYF. The CDR3 DNA follows: TGTGCCAGCGGTCAGGGGTCCGGAGAGACCCAGTACTTC. The complete variable domain, with remaining parts taken from reference TRBV7-9 and TRBJ2-5, reads DTGVSQNPRHKITKRGQNVTFRCDPISEHNRLYWYRQTLGQGPEFLTYFQNEAQLEKSRLLSDRFSAERPKGSFSTLEIQRTEQGDSAMYLCASGQGSGETQYFGPGTRLLVL.

The rearrangement joins TRBV24-1 to TRBJ2-5; D uncertain. CDR3 size: 13 residues. V was pared by 10 bases and J by 3 bases, with 14 bases between. CDR1 KGHDR and CDR2 SFDVKD come from the germline V gene. The CDR3 DNA reads as TGTGCCACTAGGAAACATGGGGAAGAGACCCAGTACTTC. Protein sequence: CATRKHGEETQYF.

In the case of this clonotype: Given a much more abundant clone one base away, this may be a read error. V gene TRBV6-1 combines with J gene TRBJ2-7; D not resolved. The CDR3 covers 14 residues. CDR1 and CDR2 (germline): MNHNS, SASEGT. The CDR3 sequence: CANSIPEQINEQYF. The CDR3 coding sequence is TGTGCCAACAGTATCCCGGAACAGATCAACGAGCAGTACTTC.

For the CDR3, the DNA is TGCAGCGTTGATGACCTCGAAGCTTTCTTT. Its translation: CSVDDLEAFF. The chain combines TRBV29-1 with TRBJ1-1; D is uncertain. Germline loops: CDR1 SQVTM, CDR2 ANQGSEA. V was cut by 3 bases and J by 8 bases, with 7 bases left in between. The CDR3 runs 10 residues. Based on the CDR3 plus reference TRBV29-1 and TRBJ1-1, the full variable domain is SAVISQKPSRDICQRGTSLTIQCQVDSQVTMMFWYRQQPGQSLTLIATANQGSEATYESGFVIDKFPISRPNLTFSTLTVSNMSPEDSSIYLCSVDDLEAFFGQGTRLTVV.

This clonotype was detected a few times. This chain uses TRBV27 with TRBJ2-1, with D tentatively TRBD2 (6 bases). V was clipped by 7 bases and J by 3 bases, with 16 bases between them. CDR1 and CDR2 from the germline V gene are MNHEY and SMNVEV (reference sequence). This CDR3 comprises 15 residues. The CDR3 region has the DNA TGTGCCAGCAATGAGGGTAGCGGACGCTACAATGAGCAGTTCTTC. This codes for CASNEGSGRYNEQFF.